These T cell receptor beta chains were read from a single sample in a study of blood T cell repertoires in COVID-19. The repertoire was sequenced with immunoSEQ multiplex PCR; TCRdb's copy has only in-frame clones and lacks some. The table lists around 120,000 clones, around 89% of them singletons. The specimen sequenced was peripheral blood. These receptors all come from a man aged 50-60 years with acute or convalescent COVID-19. Each CDR3 is given with its conserved first and last residue. D genes are given only for firm matches. Only some rows state a clone size, as once, few, many or a class for expanded clones.

D: TRBD2
V: TRBV11-2
J: TRBJ2-5
size: once
CDR3: CASSLDLAGSQYF
DNA: TGTGCCAGCAGCTTAGACTTAGCGGGAAGCCAGTACTTC

D: -
V: TRBV12-5
J: TRBJ1-1
size: -
CDR3: CASGPVTEAFF
DNA: TGTGCTAGTGGCCCCGTCACTGAAGCTTTCTTT

D: -
V: TRBV11-3
J: TRBJ1-4
size: once
CDR3: CASSLASGSTNEKLFF
DNA: TGTGCCAGCAGCTTGGCCTCAGGTTCAACTAATGAAAAACTGTTTTTT

D: -
V: TRBV19
J: TRBJ1-2
size: once
CDR3: CASSRADSLGYGYTF
DNA: TGTGCCAGTAGTAGAGCCGACAGTCTCGGCTATGGCTACACCTTC

D: TRBD2
V: TRBV6-5
J: TRBJ2-1
size: -
CDR3: CASSSGRFNNEQFF
DNA: TGTGCCAGCAGTAGCGGGAGGTTCAACAATGAGCAGTTCTTC

D: TRBD1
V: TRBV30
J: TRBJ1-5
size: few
CDR3: CAWSDTGVPNQPQHF
DNA: TGTGCCTGGAGTGATACAGGGGTCCCCAATCAGCCCCAGCATTTT

D: -
V: TRBV18
J: TRBJ2-3
size: once
CDR3: CASSPSPDRISTDTQYF
DNA: TGTGCCAGCTCACCATCCCCTGACAGGATTAGCACAGATACGCAGTATTTT

D: TRBD2
V: TRBV11-2
J: TRBJ2-7
size: -
CDR3: CASSLVAGEGGEQYF
DNA: TGTGCCAGCAGCTTAGTGGCGGGAGAAGGAGGAGAGCAGTACTTC

D: -
V: TRBV10-1
J: TRBJ2-3
size: -
CDR3: CASSESTGTDTQYF
DNA: TGCGCCAGCAGTGAGTCGACAGGCACAGATACGCAGTATTTT

D: TRBD1
V: TRBV27
J: TRBJ2-1
size: few
CDR3: CASSRPGQGFSNEQFF
DNA: TGTGCCAGCAGCCGTCCGGGACAGGGGTTTTCAAATGAGCAGTTCTTC

D: -
V: TRBV6-4
J: TRBJ2-5
size: -
CDR3: CASSDSKAGTQYF
DNA: TGTGCCAGCAGTGACTCGAAGGCAGGGACCCAGTACTTC

D: -
V: TRBV6-5
J: TRBJ1-6
size: once
CDR3: CASSYHRETLHF
DNA: TGTGCCAGCAGTTACCATAGGGAGACCCTCCACTTT

D: -
V: TRBV28
J: TRBJ1-1
size: once
CDR3: CASSLPVVSTEAFF
DNA: TGTGCCAGCAGTTTACCGGTGGTGAGCACTGAAGCTTTCTTT

D: -
V: TRBV6-1
J: TRBJ2-2
size: -
CDR3: CASSEIPGATGELFF
DNA: TGTGCCAGCAGTGAAATCCCGGGTGCCACCGGGGAGCTGTTTTTT

D: TRBD1
V: TRBV27
J: TRBJ1-2
size: -
CDR3: CASSPIRDRTRPPRNYGYTF
DNA: TGTGCCAGCAGTCCCATCCGGGACAGGACCCGACCTCCTCGGAACTATGGCTACACCTTC

D: TRBD1
V: TRBV5-1
J: TRBJ1-1
size: -
CDR3: CASRSGTGGFEAFF
DNA: TGCGCCAGCAGGTCCGGGACAGGGGGCTTTGAAGCTTTCTTT

D: -
V: TRBV29-1
J: TRBJ2-3
size: -
CDR3: CSVTRGQFRTDTQYF
DNA: TGCAGCGTCACTAGAGGACAGTTCCGCACAGATACGCAGTATTTT

D: TRBD1
V: TRBV6-5
J: TRBJ1-6
size: -
CDR3: CASGQGRNSPLHF
DNA: TGTGCCAGCGGACAGGGACGAAATTCACCCCTCCACTTT

D: TRBD2
V: TRBV5-1
J: TRBJ2-3
size: -
CDR3: CASSLRTSGSYTDTQYF
DNA: TGCGCCAGCAGCCTGAGGACTAGCGGGAGTTACACAGATACGCAGTATTTT

D: -
V: TRBV6-1
J: TRBJ2-5
size: -
CDR3: CASSEGLAGKETQYF
DNA: TGTGCCAGCAGTGAAGGATTGGCAGGGAAGGAGACCCAGTACTTC

D: -
V: TRBV6-5
J: TRBJ1-4
size: -
CDR3: CASSYSREEKLFF
DNA: TGTGCCAGCAGTTACTCGAGAGAGGAAAAACTGTTTTTT

D: TRBD1
V: TRBV2
J: TRBJ2-7
size: -
CDR3: CASSTSGTAYEQYF
DNA: TGTGCCAGCAGTACCTCCGGGACAGCCTACGAGCAGTACTTC

D: TRBD2
V: TRBV6-2/TRBV6-3
J: TRBJ2-3
size: -
CDR3: CASSSAGAGTDTQYF
DNA: TGTGCCAGCAGTTCTGCGGGAGCAGGCACAGATACGCAGTATTTT

D: TRBD2
V: TRBV7-2
J: TRBJ2-5
size: once
CDR3: CASSPRLAGRRTQYF
DNA: TGTGCCAGCAGCCCACGACTAGCGGGGCGAAGGACCCAGTACTTC

D: -
V: TRBV4-1
J: TRBJ2-2
size: few
CDR3: CASSQNPGGGELFF
DNA: TGCGCCAGCAGCCAGAATCCCGGCGGCGGGGAGCTGTTTTTT

D: -
V: TRBV2
J: TRBJ1-2
size: -
CDR3: CASSEFGQGYDYGYTF
DNA: TGTGCCAGCAGTGAATTTGGGCAGGGGTACGACTATGGCTACACCTTC

D: -
V: TRBV27
J: TRBJ2-1
size: many
CDR3: CASKEIVSYNEQFF
DNA: TGTGCCAGCAAGGAGATAGTCTCCTACAATGAGCAGTTCTTC

D: TRBD1
V: TRBV9
J: TRBJ1-6
size: once
CDR3: CASSVAGTGSPPPLHF
DNA: TGTGCCAGCAGCGTAGCCGGGACAGGGTCTCCTCCACCCCTCCACTTT

D: -
V: TRBV1
J: TRBJ2-1
size: -
CDR3: CTSSQMGRERYNEQFF
DNA: TGCACCAGCAGCCAAATGGGGCGGGAGCGTTACAATGAGCAGTTCTTC

D: TRBD1
V: TRBV14
J: TRBJ1-1
size: -
CDR3: CASSQDRLGTGGTEAFF
DNA: TGTGCCAGCAGCCAAGATCGACTTGGGACAGGGGGCACTGAAGCTTTCTTT

D: TRBD2
V: TRBV6-4
J: TRBJ2-3
size: -
CDR3: CASSVSGLAGADTQYF
DNA: TGTGCCAGCAGTGTATCAGGACTAGCGGGAGCAGATACGCAGTATTTT

D: -
V: TRBV24-1
J: TRBJ1-1
size: -
CDR3: CATSDLLRGAVNTEAFF
DNA: TGTGCCACCAGTGATTTGTTGCGGGGGGCAGTAAACACTGAAGCTTTCTTT

D: -
V: TRBV20-1
J: TRBJ2-7
size: -
CDR3: CSASGGRFTVGYEQYF
DNA: TGCAGTGCTAGTGGGGGCAGGTTCACGGTTGGCTACGAGCAGTACTTC

D: -
V: TRBV7-6
J: TRBJ2-7
size: -
CDR3: CASSDDIYEQYF
DNA: TGTGCCAGCAGCGATGACATCTACGAGCAGTACTTC

D: TRBD2
V: TRBV7-8
J: TRBJ2-6
size: -
CDR3: CASSITSGRASGANVLTF
DNA: TGTGCCAGCAGCATTACTAGCGGGAGGGCCTCTGGGGCCAACGTCCTGACTTTC

D: -
V: TRBV2
J: TRBJ1-1
size: -
CDR3: CASRRQVINTEAFF
DNA: TGTGCCAGCAGGCGACAGGTTATTAACACTGAAGCTTTCTTT

D: -
V: TRBV5-1
J: TRBJ2-7
size: -
CDR3: CASSPETSRYEQYF
DNA: TGCGCCAGCAGCCCGGAAACTAGCCGGTACGAGCAGTACTTC

D: -
V: TRBV29-1
J: TRBJ1-1
size: -
CDR3: CIPPSKWARDTEAFF
DNA: TGCATCCCTCCTAGTAAATGGGCGAGGGACACTGAAGCTTTCTTT

D: -
V: TRBV5-5
J: TRBJ1-5
size: -
CDR3: CASSLGGGVRGQPQHF
DNA: TGTGCCAGCAGCTTGGGAGGTGGGGTTAGGGGTCAGCCCCAGCATTTT

D: -
V: TRBV5-1
J: TRBJ2-1
size: -
CDR3: CASSWRTGGVDEQFF
DNA: TGCGCCAGCAGCTGGAGAACAGGGGGGGTAGATGAGCAGTTCTTC

D: -
V: TRBV7-9
J: TRBJ2-7
size: -
CDR3: CASSFGSAAYEQYF
DNA: TGTGCCAGCAGCTTTGGGAGTGCGGCATACGAGCAGTACTTC

D: -
V: TRBV5-1
J: TRBJ2-2
size: once
CDR3: CASSLGVAETGELFF
DNA: TGCGCCAGCAGCTTGGGGGTAGCGGAGACCGGGGAGCTGTTTTTT

D: -
V: TRBV30
J: TRBJ1-2
size: -
CDR3: CAWSAPRVNYGYTF
DNA: TGTGCCTGGAGTGCCCCCCGGGTGAACTATGGCTACACCTTC

D: -
V: TRBV12-3/TRBV12-4
J: TRBJ2-1
size: -
CDR3: CASSLSGEEQFF
DNA: TGTGCCAGCAGTTTATCAGGGGAAGAGCAGTTCTTC

D: TRBD1
V: TRBV7-8
J: TRBJ2-5
size: -
CDR3: CASSLVSTGGRQETQYF
DNA: TGTGCCAGCAGCTTAGTATCTACAGGGGGCCGACAAGAGACCCAGTACTTC

D: -
V: TRBV7-9
J: TRBJ1-4
size: -
CDR3: CASSLVSFSGEGEKLFF
DNA: TGTGCCAGCAGCTTAGTCTCGTTTTCCGGTGAGGGTGAAAAACTGTTTTTT